The 28 T cell receptor beta chains presented below share a single source sample, sequenced in a study of long-term antiretroviral therapy in people with HIV. At survey level, the immunoSEQ assay was run in its v3.0 version. Sequencing was performed with immunoSEQ multiplex PCR; in TCRdb, only in-frame clones are kept and a portion is missing. The sample has some 16,000 clones; 77% are singletons. The starting material was unsorted PBMCs, obtained 2.1 years after starting antiretroviral therapy. Every receptor here comes from a man in his forties or fifties with HIV.

The V gene is TRBV5-5, the J gene TRBJ1-1; no clear D. This CDR3 spans 12 amino acids. The V gene lost 5 bases and the J gene lost 3 bases, with 8 bases spanning the gap. The germline CDR1 and CDR2 sequences are SGHKS and YYEKEE (reference sequence). The CDR3: CASSLSDTEAFF. The CDR3 region has the DNA TGTGCCAGCAGTCTGAGCGACACTGAAGCTTTCTTT.

In this sample, this clone turned up a few times. The V gene is TRBV10-1, the J gene TRBJ2-7; TRBD1 is a possible D gene (6 bases). Germline lookup yields CDR1 WNHNN and CDR2 SYGVQD (reference sequence). The CDR3 sequence is 14 residues long. V lost 4 bases to trimming and J lost 6 bases, with 16 bases between them. CDR3 protein: CASSVATGTSEQYF. The CDR3 DNA is TGCGCCAGCAGTGTGGCGACCGGGACATCCGAGCAGTACTTC.

This sequence joins TRBV6-5 and TRBJ2-5; D gene uncertain. This CDR3 contains 12 residues. V lost 6 bases, J lost 5 bases, and 10 bases lay in between. CDR1 and CDR2 (germline): MNHEY, SVGAGI. CDR3: CASSPEGETQYF. The DNA of the CDR3 is TGTGCCAGCAGCCCCGAAGGCGAGACCCAGTACTTC.

V usage is TRBV18 and J usage is TRBJ2-2; the match to TRBD1 covers 7 bases. Per the germline V gene, CDR1 is KGHSH and CDR2 is LQKENI. V lost 3 bases and J lost 4; bases outside the gene matches: 2. This CDR3 has 14 residues. The CDR3 spells CASSPGTATGELFF. DNA of the CDR3: TGTGCCAGCTCACCCGGGACAGCCACCGGGGAGCTGTTTTTT.

The sample holds a few counts of this clone. The chain uses TRBV2 and TRBJ2-2; TRBD2 matches at 8 bases. The germline V gene encodes CDR1 SNHLY and CDR2 FYNNEI. This CDR3 region has 16 residues. V was clipped by 6 bases and J by 1 base; unmatched bases: 7. This CDR3 is CASRGERGMNTGELFF. The CDR3 DNA follows: TGTGCCAGCAGAGGGGAGCGGGGGATGAACACCGGGGAGCTGTTTTTT.

The rearrangement joins TRBV18 to TRBJ2-7; D may correspond to TRBD1 or TRBD2 (6 bases each). The CDR3 contains 16 residues. Trimming took 0 bases from V and 2 from J, leaving 14 bases between them. CDR1 and CDR2 from the germline V gene are KGHSH and LQKENI. Here the CDR3 DNA reads TGTGCCAGCTCACCACCGATGGGGGGCGGAACCTACGAGCAGTACTTC. It encodes CASSPPMGGGTYEQYF.

The chain joins TRBV10-3 to TRBJ1-4, with 7 bases identical to TRBD1. J lost 5 bases, V lost 4 bases, and 7 bases had no gene match. Germline CDR1 and CDR2: ENHRY and SYGVKD. The CDR3 consists of 15 residues. CDR3 amino acids: CAISARDSGNEKLFF. The CDR3 nucleotides read TGTGCCATCAGTGCCCGGGACAGTGGGAATGAAAAACTGTTTTTT.

CDR3 bases: TGTGCCAGCAGGAGACAGGAGAACACCGGGGAGCTGTTTTTT. Protein product: CASRRQENTGELFF. The chain joins TRBV5-4 to TRBJ2-2; D perhaps matches TRBD1 (6 bases). Germline CDR1 SGHNT, CDR2 YYREEE (reference sequence). Trimming removed 5 bases from V and 1 base from J, with 9 bases in between. The CDR3 covers 14 residues.

This chain connects TRBV6-5 to TRBJ1-1, with a weak D call TRBD1 (5 bases). The V and J ends lost 5 bases and 4 bases respectively, with 11 bases between them. Looked up from germline, CDR1 is MNHEY and CDR2 is SVGAGI. The CDR3 contains 13 residues. CDR3 amino acids: CASSLRRATEAFF. The CDR3 coding sequence is TGTGCCAGCAGTCTTCGCAGGGCCACTGAAGCTTTCTTT.

CDR3 coding DNA: TGCGCCAGCAGCTTCCTGGGGGGTAGCGGGGTCAACAATGAGCAGTTCTTC. Translated: CASSFLGGSGVNNEQFF. The chain carries TRBV5-1 and TRBJ2-1, with 8 bases that match TRBD2. V trimming: 2 bases; J trimming: 5 bases; junction bases outside the gene matches: 12. CDR3 size: 17 residues. The germline gives CDR1 SGHRS, CDR2 YFSETQ.

There are a few counts of this clone. The J gene is TRBJ1-2, the V gene TRBV27; TRBD1 is a possible D gene (6 bases). There are 12 residues in the CDR3. From germline, CDR1 is MNHEY and CDR2 SMNVEV (reference sequence). V lost 10 bases and J lost 2, with 11 bases in between. DNA for the CDR3: TGTGCCACCCTAGGGGGAAACTATGGCTACACCTTC. Its protein is CATLGGNYGYTF.

The V gene is TRBV25-1, the J gene TRBJ2-7, with 11 nucleotides matching TRBD2. The germline CDR1 and CDR2 sequences are MGHDK and SYGVNS. This CDR3 comprises 15 residues. J was trimmed by 4 bases and V by 6 bases; bases with no gene match: 8. The CDR3 protein is CASSDDGTSGYEQYF. For the CDR3, the DNA is TGTGCCAGCAGCGATGATGGGACTAGCGGATACGAGCAGTACTTC.

This chain uses TRBV30 with TRBJ1-2; D gene uncertain. Trimming cost V 3 bases and J 3 bases, with 8 bases left between them. CDR1 is GTSNPN, CDR2 SVGIG, per germline (reference sequence). The CDR3 consists of 12 residues. CDR3 coding DNA: TGTGCCTGGAGCCAGGAGTACTATGGCTACACCTTC. It codes for CAWSQEYYGYTF.

The V call is TRBV20-1, the J call TRBJ2-1, with D unresolved. The V and J ends lost 3 bases and 7 bases respectively, with 7 bases between them. This CDR3 comprises 11 residues. Germline V gene lookup returns CDR1 DFQATT and CDR2 SNEGSKA (reference sequence). CDR3 coding DNA: TGCAGTGCTAGCCCTCAGAATGAGCAGTTCTTC. Translating it yields CSASPQNEQFF.

The chain recombines TRBV5-4 with TRBJ1-3; D remains ambiguous. This CDR3 contains 13 residues. The germline CDR1 and CDR2 sequences are SGHNT and YYREEE (reference sequence). V lost 0 bases, J lost 14 bases, and 15 bases lay in between. The CDR3 sequence is CASSLGSLPGLYF. CDR3 DNA: TGTGCCAGCAGCTTGGGGAGCCTCCCGGGGTTATATTTT. Together with reference TRBV5-4 and TRBJ1-3, the CDR3 gives the full variable domain: ETGVTQSPTHLIKTRGQQVTLRCSSQSGHNTVSWYQQALGQGPQFIFQYYREEENGRGNFPPRFSGLQFPNYSSELNVNALELDDSALYLCASSLGSLPGLYFGEGSWLTVV.

The chain uses TRBV19 and TRBJ1-5; D remains ambiguous. CDR1 and CDR2 from the germline V gene are LNHDA and SQIVND (reference sequence). V dropped 0 bases and J dropped 0 bases, with 6 bases sitting between them. The CDR3 is 15 amino acids. CDR3: CASSIDQNSNQPQHF. The CDR3 nucleotides are TGTGCCAGTAGTATAGATCAAAATAGCAATCAGCCCCAGCATTTT.

The V call is TRBV6-5, the J call TRBJ1-3; 7 positions match TRBD1. The germline CDR1 and CDR2 sequences are MNHEY and SVGAGI. V gave up 2 bases and J gave up 0 bases; unmatched junction bases: 4. The CDR3 is 16 amino acids. CDR3 sequence: CASSYGTVRSGNTIYF. The CDR3 DNA sequence: TGTGCCAGCAGTTACGGGACAGTACGCTCTGGAAACACCATATATTTT.

The genes are TRBV28 and TRBJ1-3, with TRBD1 as a possible D gene (6 bases). Trimming removed 8 bases from V and 0 bases from J, with 14 bases in between. Per germline, CDR1 MDHEN and CDR2 SYDVKM. The CDR3 contains 15 residues. CDR3 sequence (DNA): TGTGCCAGCGGGGCAGCGGACAGCTCTGGAAACACCATATATTTT. Encoded protein: CASGAADSSGNTIYF.

The chain links TRBV7-9 to TRBJ2-5, with 9 positions matching TRBD2. Unmatched junction bases numbered 4, after V lost 1 base and J lost 1 base. CDR3 length: 16 amino acids. Germline loops: CDR1 SEHNR, CDR2 FQNEAQ (reference sequence). The CDR3 here is CASSLGLAGFQETQYF. The CDR3 nucleotides are TGTGCCAGCAGCTTAGGGCTAGCGGGGTTCCAAGAGACCCAGTACTTC.

This clone was picked up a small number of times. The chain uses TRBV25-1 and TRBJ1-3; D unresolved. The length of the CDR3 is 12 residues. Trimming removed 3 bases at V and 4 bases at J, with 4 bases between. CDR1 is MGHDK, CDR2 SYGVNS, per germline. The DNA for the CDR3 is TGTGCCAGCAGTGAGCGGGGAAACACCATATATTTT. It translates to CASSERGNTIYF.

This clone was counted between two and nine times. The J gene is TRBJ1-2, the V gene TRBV7-9; D unresolved. This CDR3 comprises 13 residues. With 5 bases removed from V and 4 bases from J, the gap between germline ends came to 11 bases. The germline V gene encodes CDR1 SEHNR and CDR2 FQNEAQ (reference sequence). The CDR3 loop is CASSPVGLYGYTF. CDR3 DNA sequence: TGTGCCAGCAGCCCGGTCGGCCTCTATGGCTACACCTTC. Full variable domain (rest looked up from reference TRBV7-9 and TRBJ1-2): DTGVSQNPRHKITKRGQNVTFRCDPISEHNRLYWYRQTLGQGPEFLTYFQNEAQLEKSRLLSDRFSAERPKGSFSTLEIQRTEQGDSAMYLCASSPVGLYGYTFGSGTRLTVV.

V usage is TRBV10-3 and J usage is TRBJ2-1, with 7 positions matching TRBD2. Germline V gene lookup returns CDR1 ENHRY and CDR2 SYGVKD. Trimming at V came to 0 bases and at J to 4 bases, leaving 0 bases not matched to a gene. This CDR3 has 14 amino acids. In DNA form, the CDR3 reads TGTGCCATCAGTGAGTCGGGAGGGTACAATGAGCAGTTCTTC. Protein product: CAISESGGYNEQFF.

The V call is TRBV19, the J call TRBJ2-7; 8 positions agree with TRBD2. The CDR3 is 13 residues long. V lost 8 bases and J lost 0; bases outside the gene matches: 3. CDR1 LNHDA and CDR2 SQIVND come from the germline V gene (reference sequence). The CDR3 region is CASRGGPSYEQYF. The CDR3 DNA sequence: TGTGCCAGTCGCGGGGGGCCCTCCTACGAGCAGTACTTC.

The chain uses TRBV19 and TRBJ1-1; 8 bases map to TRBD1. The germline CDR1 and CDR2 sequences are LNHDA and SQIVND (reference sequence). This CDR3 has 16 amino acids. V was clipped by 6 bases and J by 3 bases; unmatched bases: 12. The CDR3 bases are TGTGCCAGTAGGGTCCGACAGGGGACGGGGGACACTGAAGCTTTCTTT. Amino acid sequence: CASRVRQGTGDTEAFF. The whole variable domain, remainder taken from reference TRBV19 and TRBJ1-1, is DGGITQSPKYLFRKEGQNVTLSCEQNLNHDAMYWYRQDPGQGLRLIYYSQIVNDFQKGDIAEGYSVSREKKESFPLTVTSAQKNPTAFYLCASRVRQGTGDTEAFFGQGTRLTVV.

The DNA of the CDR3 is TGTGCCAGCAGCTTAAGCGGCGCGGAACAAGAGACCCAGTACTTC. Protein sequence: CASSLSGAEQETQYF. The V call is TRBV7-9, the J call TRBJ2-5; TRBD2 is a possible D gene (5 bases). Germline loops: CDR1 SEHNR, CDR2 FQNEAQ (reference sequence). This CDR3 comprises 15 residues. Deletions cut 2 bases from V and 2 bases from J, with 12 bases between.

Here the CDR3 reads CASSPADRVEAFF. The DNA of the CDR3 is TGTGCCAGCTCACCCGCGGACAGGGTTGAAGCTTTCTTT. V is TRBV18 and J is TRBJ1-1; 8 bases agree with TRBD1. V dropped 3 bases and J dropped 7; count of bases not matched to a gene: 4. CDR1 KGHSH and CDR2 LQKENI come from the germline V gene. The CDR3 is 13 amino acids.

The chain links TRBV9 to TRBJ1-1, with TRBD1 as a possible D gene (5 bases). Germline V gene lookup returns CDR1 SGDLS and CDR2 YYNGEE. The CDR3 is made up of 17 amino acids. Trimming pared 0 bases from V and 0 bases from J, leaving 15 bases between. Here the CDR3 reads CASSVVSRVLMNTEAFF. CDR3 bases: TGTGCCAGCAGCGTAGTTAGCAGGGTACTCATGAACACTGAAGCTTTCTTT.

This clone turned up a few times. The chain recombines TRBV2 with TRBJ2-2; tentative D call: TRBD1 (5 bases). Looked up from germline, CDR1 is SNHLY and CDR2 is FYNNEI. The CDR3 is 12 residues long. Trimming cost V 4 bases and J 9 bases, with 9 bases left between them. In DNA, the CDR3 is TGTGCCAGCAGTGTTCAGGGCTGGGAGCTGTTTTTT. Protein: CASSVQGWELFF.